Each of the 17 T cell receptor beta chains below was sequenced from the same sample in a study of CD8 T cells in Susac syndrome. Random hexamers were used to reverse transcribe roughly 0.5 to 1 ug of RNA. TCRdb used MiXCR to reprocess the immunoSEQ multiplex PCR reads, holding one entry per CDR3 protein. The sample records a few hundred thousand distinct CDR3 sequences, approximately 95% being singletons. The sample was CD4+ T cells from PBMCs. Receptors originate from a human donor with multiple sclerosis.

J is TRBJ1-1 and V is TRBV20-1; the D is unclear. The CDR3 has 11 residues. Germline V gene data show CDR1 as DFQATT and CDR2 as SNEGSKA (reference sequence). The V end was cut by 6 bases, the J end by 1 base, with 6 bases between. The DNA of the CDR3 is TGCAGTGCAACAACGAACACTGAAGCTTTCTTT. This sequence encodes CSATTNTEAFF.

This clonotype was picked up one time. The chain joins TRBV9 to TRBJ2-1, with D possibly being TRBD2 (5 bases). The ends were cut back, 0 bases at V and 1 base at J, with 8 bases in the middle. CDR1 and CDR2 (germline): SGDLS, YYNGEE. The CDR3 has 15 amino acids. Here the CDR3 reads CASSVDEGSYNEQFF. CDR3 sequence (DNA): TGTGCCAGCAGCGTAGATGAGGGTTCCTACAATGAGCAGTTCTTC.

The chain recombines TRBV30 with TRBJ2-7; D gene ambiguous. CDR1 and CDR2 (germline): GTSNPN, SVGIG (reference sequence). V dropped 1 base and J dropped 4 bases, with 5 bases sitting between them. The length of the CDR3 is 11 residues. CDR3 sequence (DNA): TGTGCCTGGAGTGCCGGATACGAGCAGTACTTC. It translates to CAWSAGYEQYF. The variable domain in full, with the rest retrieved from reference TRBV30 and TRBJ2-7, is SQTIHQWPATLVQPVGSPLSLECTVEGTSNPNLYWYRQAAGRGLQLLFYSVGIGQISSEVPQNLSASRPQDRQFILSSKKLLLSDSGFYLCAWSAGYEQYFGPGTRLTVT.

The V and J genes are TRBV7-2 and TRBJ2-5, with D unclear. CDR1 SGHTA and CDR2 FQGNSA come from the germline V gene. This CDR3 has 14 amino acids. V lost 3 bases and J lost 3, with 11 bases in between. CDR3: CASSLRWAEETQYF. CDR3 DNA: TGTGCCAGCAGCTTGCGTTGGGCGGAAGAGACCCAGTACTTC.

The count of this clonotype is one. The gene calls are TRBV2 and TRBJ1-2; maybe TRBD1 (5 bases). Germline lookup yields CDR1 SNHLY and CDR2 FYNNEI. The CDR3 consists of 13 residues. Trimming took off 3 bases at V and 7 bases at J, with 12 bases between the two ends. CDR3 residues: CASSDETAVGYTF. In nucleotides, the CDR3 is TGTGCCAGCAGTGATGAGACAGCGGTTGGCTACACCTTC.

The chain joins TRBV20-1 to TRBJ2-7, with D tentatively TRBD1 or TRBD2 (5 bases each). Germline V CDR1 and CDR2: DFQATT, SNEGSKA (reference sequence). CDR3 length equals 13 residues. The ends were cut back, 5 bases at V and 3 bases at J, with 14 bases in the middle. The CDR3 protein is CSAESGHSYEQYF. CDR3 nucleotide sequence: TGCAGTGCTGAAAGCGGACATAGCTACGAGCAGTACTTC.

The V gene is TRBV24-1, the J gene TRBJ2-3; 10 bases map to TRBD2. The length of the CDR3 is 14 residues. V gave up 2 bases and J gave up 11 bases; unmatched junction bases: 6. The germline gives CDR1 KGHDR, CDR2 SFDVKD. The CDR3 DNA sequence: TGTGCCACCAGTGATTCCCAGACTAGCGGGTTGCAGTATTTT. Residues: CATSDSQTSGLQYF.

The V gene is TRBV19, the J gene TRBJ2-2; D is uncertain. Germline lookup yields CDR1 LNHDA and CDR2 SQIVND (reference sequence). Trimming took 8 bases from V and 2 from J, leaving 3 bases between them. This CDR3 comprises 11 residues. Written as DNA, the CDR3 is TGTGCCAGTGAAAACACCGGGGAGCTGTTTTTT. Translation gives CASENTGELFF.

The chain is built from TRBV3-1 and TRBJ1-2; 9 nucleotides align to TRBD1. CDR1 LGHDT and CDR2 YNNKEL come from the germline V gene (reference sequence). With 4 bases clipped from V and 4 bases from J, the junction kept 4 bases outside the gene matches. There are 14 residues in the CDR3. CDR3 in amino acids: CASSRSGQGYGYTF. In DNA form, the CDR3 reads TGTGCCAGCAGCCGATCGGGACAGGGCTATGGCTACACCTTC.

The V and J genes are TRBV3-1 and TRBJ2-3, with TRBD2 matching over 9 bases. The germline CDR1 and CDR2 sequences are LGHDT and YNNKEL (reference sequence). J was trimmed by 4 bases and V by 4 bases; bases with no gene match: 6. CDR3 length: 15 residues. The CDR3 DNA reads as TGTGCCAGCAGCCCGACTAGCGGACGGGCAGATACGCAGTATTTT. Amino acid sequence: CASSPTSGRADTQYF.

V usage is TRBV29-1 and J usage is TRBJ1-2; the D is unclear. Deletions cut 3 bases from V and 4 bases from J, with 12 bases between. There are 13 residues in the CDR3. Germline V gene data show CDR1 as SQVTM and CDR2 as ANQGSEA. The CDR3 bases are TGCAGCGTTGAGAGAAGTCACGGCTATGGCTACACCTTC. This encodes CSVERSHGYGYTF.

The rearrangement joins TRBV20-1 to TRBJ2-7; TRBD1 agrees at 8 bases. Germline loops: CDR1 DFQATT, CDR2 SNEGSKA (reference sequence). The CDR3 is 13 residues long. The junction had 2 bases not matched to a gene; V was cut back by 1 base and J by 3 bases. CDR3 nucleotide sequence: TGCAGTGCTAGAGGGGGGACAGGCTACGAGCAGTACTTC. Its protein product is CSARGGTGYEQYF.

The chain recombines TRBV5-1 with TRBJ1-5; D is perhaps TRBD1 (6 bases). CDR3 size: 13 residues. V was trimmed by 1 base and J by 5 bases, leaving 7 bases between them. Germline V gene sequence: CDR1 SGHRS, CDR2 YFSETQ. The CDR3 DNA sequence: TGCGCCAGCAGCTTGTCAGGGGATCAGCCCCAGCATTTT. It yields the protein CASSLSGDQPQHF.

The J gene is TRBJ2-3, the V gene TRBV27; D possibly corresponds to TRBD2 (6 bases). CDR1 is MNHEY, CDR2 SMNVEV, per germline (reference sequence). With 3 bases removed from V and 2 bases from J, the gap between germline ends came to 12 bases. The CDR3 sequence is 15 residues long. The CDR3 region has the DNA TGTGCCAGCAGTTTTAGCGGATTTTTCACAGATACGCAGTATTTT. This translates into CASSFSGFFTDTQYF.

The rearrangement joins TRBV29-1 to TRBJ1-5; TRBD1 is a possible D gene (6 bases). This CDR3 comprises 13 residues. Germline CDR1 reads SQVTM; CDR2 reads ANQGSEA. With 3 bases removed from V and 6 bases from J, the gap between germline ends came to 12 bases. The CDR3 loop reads CSVETGRGQPQHF. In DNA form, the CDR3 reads TGCAGCGTTGAGACAGGCAGGGGTCAGCCCCAGCATTTT.

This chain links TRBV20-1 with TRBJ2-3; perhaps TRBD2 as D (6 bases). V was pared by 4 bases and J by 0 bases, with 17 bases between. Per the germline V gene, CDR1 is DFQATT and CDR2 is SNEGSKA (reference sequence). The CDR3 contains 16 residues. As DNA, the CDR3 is TGCAGTGCTACCCGACCTGGCGGGGAGAGCACAGATACGCAGTATTTT. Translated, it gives CSATRPGGESTDTQYF.

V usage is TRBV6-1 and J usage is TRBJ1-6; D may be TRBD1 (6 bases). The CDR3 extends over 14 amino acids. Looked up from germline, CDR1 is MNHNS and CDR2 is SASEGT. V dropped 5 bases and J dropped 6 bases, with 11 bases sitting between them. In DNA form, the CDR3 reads TGTGCCAGCAGTTTAAACAGGGTTAATTCACCCCTCCACTTT. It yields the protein CASSLNRVNSPLHF.